The 9 T cell receptor beta chains reported below all come from one sample, sequenced in a study of CD8 T cells in Susac syndrome. An amount of RNA that ranged from roughly 0.5 to 1 ug was reverse transcribed with random hexamers. Each CDR3 protein gets one entry after TCRdb re-called the immunoSEQ multiplex PCR reads with MiXCR. The sample lists roughly 130,000 distinct CDR3 sequences, 90% to 95% occurring once. The specimen was CD4+ T cells from PBMCs. All receptors derive from a human donor in good health.

The chain joins TRBV2 to TRBJ2-5; 8 bases map to TRBD1. The V gene's germline CDR1 is SNHLY and CDR2 FYNNEI. The CDR3 consists of 14 residues. The V segment lost 6 bases and the J segment 4 bases; nucleotides outside the gene matches: 7. CDR3 region: CASSGSGGGETQYF. The CDR3 nucleotides read TGTGCCAGCAGCGGATCAGGGGGCGGAGAGACCCAGTACTTC. Combining the CDR3 with reference TRBV2 and TRBJ2-5 gives the whole variable domain EPEVTQTPSHQVTQMGQEVILRCVPISNHLYFYWYRQILGQKVEFLVSFYNNEISEKSEIFDDQFSVERPDGSNFTLKIRSTKLEDSAMYFCASSGSGGGETQYFGPGTRLLVL.

The chain couples TRBV29-1 to TRBJ2-1; D gene uncertain. The CDR3 sequence is 11 residues long. CDR1 SQVTM and CDR2 ANQGSEA come from the germline V gene. Deletions cut 8 bases from V and 2 bases from J, with 7 bases between. CDR3: CSSATYNEQFF. Here the CDR3 DNA reads TGCAGCTCAGCTACCTACAATGAGCAGTTCTTC.

V gene TRBV27 combines with J gene TRBJ2-1; D is possibly TRBD2 (6 bases). This CDR3 spans 14 amino acids. CDR1 is MNHEY, CDR2 SMNVEV, per germline (reference sequence). V lost 6 bases, J lost 6 bases, and 15 bases lay in between. CDR3 region: CASRDQRVTNEQFF. CDR3 DNA sequence: TGTGCCAGCAGGGATCAGCGGGTTACCAATGAGCAGTTCTTC.

The gene calls are TRBV3-1 and TRBJ1-1, with D perhaps TRBD1 (6 bases). Germline V lookup: CDR1 LGHDT, CDR2 YNNKEL (reference sequence). V dropped 4 bases and J dropped 4 bases, with 10 bases sitting between them. The CDR3 consists of 13 residues. For the CDR3, the DNA is TGTGCCAGCAGCCCGAGGGGGGGCACTGAAGCTTTCTTT. Translating it yields CASSPRGGTEAFF.

The V and J genes are TRBV12-3 or TRBV12-4 and TRBJ2-7; weak D call: TRBD1 (5 bases). V shed 3 bases and J shed 9 bases, with 12 bases lying between them. The CDR3 spans 12 residues. The DNA of the CDR3 is TGTGCCAGCAGTTTGCGGCCGCAGGGGCAGTACTTC. Its translation: CASSLRPQGQYF.

This rearrangement joins TRBV5-5 to TRBJ2-5; D unresolved. V lost 5 bases and J 2 bases, leaving 10 bases between the germline ends. Germline loops: CDR1 SGHKS, CDR2 YYEKEE (reference sequence). The CDR3 is 13 amino acids. Here the CDR3 reads CASRQASQETQYF. The CDR3 DNA reads as TGTGCCAGCAGACAAGCATCTCAAGAGACCCAGTACTTC.

This clonotype was observed a single time. This rearrangement joins TRBV5-1 to TRBJ2-7; possibly TRBD1 or TRBD2 for D (5 bases each). V was trimmed by 0 bases and J by 5 bases, leaving 9 bases between them. Per the germline V gene, CDR1 is SGHRS and CDR2 is YFSETQ. The CDR3 has 13 residues. For the CDR3, the DNA is TGCGCCAGCAGCTTGGAAGGGGAGAACGAGCAGTACTTC. Its protein is CASSLEGENEQYF.

The chain has TRBV10-3 and TRBJ1-5; the D is unclear. Germline V gene lookup returns CDR1 ENHRY and CDR2 SYGVKD. Trimming removed 2 bases from V and 4 bases from J, with 6 bases in between. The CDR3 runs to 13 residues. CDR3 region: CAISEDPNQPQHF. CDR3 sequence (DNA): TGTGCCATCAGTGAGGACCCGAATCAGCCCCAGCATTTT.

The rearrangement uses TRBV12-3 or TRBV12-4 and TRBJ2-3; D gene uncertain. The CDR3 length is 13 residues. Trimming shortened V by 4 bases and J by 11 bases, and 16 bases separated the two germline ends. CDR3 region: CASSSGTPSQQYF. As DNA, the CDR3 is TGTGCCAGCAGTTCGGGCACACCTTCCCAGCAGTATTTT.